This TCR beta chain was sequenced during a study of shared clonotypes between healthy human individuals (dated by TCRdb to about 2020). Study-wide context: The cohort comprised a couple of women and a few men aged 18 to 49 years. Libraries were prepared and TCR repertoires were sequenced by different laboratories using diverse techniques, in order to increase sequencing depth and limit assay-specific biases. To estimate repertoire size and how much clonotypes are shared between individuals, the study performed deep sequencing of blood TCR repertoires from about five healthy adults. Leukapheresis yielded between about 0.94 and 8.9 billion PBMCs per donor. For each donor, CD4 naive and CD4 memory were each run on three plates, CD8 naive on two plates, and CD8 memory on one plate. What the work shows at the level of the full study, not this receptor alone: Sampling was restricted to blood, and TCR repertoires in tissue are likely to differ from TCR repertoires in blood. Clonotypes shared by all four sorted-subset donors showed higher generation probabilities than non-shared clonotypes. Because the study included a small number of donors, the genetic and exposure-history diversity represented was limited. Sharing across several donors was observed for about 5% of naive CD4, under 4% of naive CD8, around 2.5% of memory CD4, and about 0.38% of memory CD8 clonotypes. Estimated clonotype richness was generally larger for naive than for memory subsets. Rarefaction of sorted-subset datasets indicated incomplete sequencing despite the large sequencing depth. Pairwise subsampling led to the expectation that sequencing depth would affect the degree of clonotype sharing among donors.

Relative to germline, V is 5 bases shorter and J is 6 bases shorter, with 19 bases between their ends. The CDR3 starts with the cysteine, ends with the phenylalanine, and has 15 residues. Only the CDR3 region is kept as DNA, spanning 45 bases read in frame from base 1. The germline V gene sets CDR1 to SGHTA and CDR2 to FQGNSA. For the CD8 naive samples, CD45RO-negative cells were positively selected for CCR7, yielding a CD45RA+CCR7+ population from which TemRA cells were excluded. The donors were healthy, HIV-negative adults with no recently reported acute infections or vaccinations. Every donor was a Caucasian adult living in Nashville, Tennessee, USA. Blood was obtained by leukapheresis, after which PBMCs were separated by Ficoll-Histopaque density gradient centrifugation and cryopreserved in liquid nitrogen vapor phase. Analytical flow cytometry was used to check the purity and quantity of each magnetically sorted T cell population. From each sorted fraction, genomic DNA was isolated and quantified by UV absorbance on a Nanodrop 2000c.

Using the deep immunoSEQ assay, TCR CDR3 regions were amplified from genomic DNA by multiplex PCR. Extracted genomic DNA from each cell subset was distributed evenly across all wells of several immunoSEQ 96-well plates, and each plate was treated as a replicate. For sorted subsets, around 0.2 ug of genomic DNA, equivalent to 25,000 to 35,000 T cell genomes, went into each replicate PCR. Purified libraries were quantified with a Qubit 3.0 fluorometer, sized on a Bioanalyzer 2100, and re-quantified with the KAPA Library Quantification kit. Every immunoSEQ 96-well plate was sequenced on a dedicated single-read 150-cycle Illumina NextSeq 550 flow cell. In the source study's methods: The immunoSEQ output contained only junctional sequences without quality scores, so filtering could not match that applied to full-length reads. To assign V/J genes and CDR3, sequences were annotated using PyIR, a Python wrapper for IgBLAST v1.9, with IMGT germline references. Reads were removed for weak V/J assignments (E-value above 1e-6), missing CDR3, stop codons, out-of-frame junctions, or ambiguous translated residues. V3J clonotypes were defined as sequences sharing an identical inferred V gene, J gene, and CDR3 amino acid sequence. Percentage overlap between repertoires was computed as shared unique clonotypes divided by the size of the smaller repertoire. Richness of each repertoire was evaluated using RTK rarefaction, the Chao1 estimator, and Recon v2.1 estimates of unobserved clonotypes. For all TCRbeta clonotypes obtained by the gDNA method from four donors, generation probabilities were computed with OLGA. Here the immuneACCESS table is served through TCRdb, limited to in-frame sequences with V and J called. Missing clones are a known gap in these copies; in checked studies unresolved V genes cover under half, and the rest lacks a known reason. Clone size and the V and J calls come from that table; the DNA yielded D and trimming. This sample has some 2 million clones in its table, and over 85% of those were observed once. Of the sample, 0.85% to 1.2% is held by the ten largest clones.

Concerning this clone itself: Its antigen is still unknown. Per-base qualities were not stored, and no clone one base away is much larger.

Sequenced material: naive CD8+ T cells sorted from blood. The label giving this sample's cell subset or site can be read as: CD45RA+CCR7+. The chain couples TRBV7-2 to TRBJ1-2; TRBD1 is possibly the D segment (6 matching bases). This TCR derives from a young man in good health. The CDR3 sequence is CASSHHGGHRNGYTF. The sequence in DNA is TGTGCCAGCAGCCACCATGGGGGGCATAGAAATGGCTACACCTTC.